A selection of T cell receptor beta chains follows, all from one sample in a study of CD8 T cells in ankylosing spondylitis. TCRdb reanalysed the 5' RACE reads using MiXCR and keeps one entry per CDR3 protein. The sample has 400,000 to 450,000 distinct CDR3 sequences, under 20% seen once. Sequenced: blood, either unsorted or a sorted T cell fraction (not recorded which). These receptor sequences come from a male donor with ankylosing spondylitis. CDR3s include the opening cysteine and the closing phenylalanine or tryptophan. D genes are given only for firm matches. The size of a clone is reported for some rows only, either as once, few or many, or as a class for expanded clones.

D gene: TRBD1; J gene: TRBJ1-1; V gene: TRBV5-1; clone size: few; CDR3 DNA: TGCGCCAGCAGCCCCGACAGGGCCCCTAGCACTGAAGCTTTCTTT; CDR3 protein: CASSPDRAPSTEAFF
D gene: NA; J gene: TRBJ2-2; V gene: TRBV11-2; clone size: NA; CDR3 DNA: TGTGCCAGCAGCTTAGATCGGGGAGCCACCGGGGAGCTGTTTTTT; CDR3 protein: CASSLDRGATGELFF
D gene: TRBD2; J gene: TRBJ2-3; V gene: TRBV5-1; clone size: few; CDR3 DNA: TGCGCCAGCAGCCATCGGACTAGCGGAACAGATACGCAGTATTTT; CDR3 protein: CASSHRTSGTDTQYF
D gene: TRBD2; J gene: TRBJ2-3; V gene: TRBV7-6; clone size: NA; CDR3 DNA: TGTGCCAGCAGCTTGGCTAGCGGGGCGGCAGATACGCAGTATTTT; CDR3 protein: CASSLASGAADTQYF
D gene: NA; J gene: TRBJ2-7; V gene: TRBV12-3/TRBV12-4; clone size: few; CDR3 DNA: TGTGCCAGCAGTTTGATGAGCAAGTCATTCACAGCCTACGAGCAGTACTTC; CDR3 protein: CASSLMSKSFTAYEQYF
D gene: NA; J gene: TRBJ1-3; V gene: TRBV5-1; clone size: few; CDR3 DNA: TGCGCCAGCAGCCTGGGGGCGGAAGGAAACACCATATATTTT; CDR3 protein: CASSLGAEGNTIYF
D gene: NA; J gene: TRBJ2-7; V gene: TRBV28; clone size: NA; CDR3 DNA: TGTGCCAGCAGTCCCCGGATTTACGAGCAGTACTTC; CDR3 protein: CASSPRIYEQYF
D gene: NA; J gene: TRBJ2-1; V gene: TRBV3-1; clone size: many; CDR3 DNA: TGTGCCTCGACTGGCGGGGCCTACAATGAGCAGTTCTTC; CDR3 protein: CASTGGAYNEQFF
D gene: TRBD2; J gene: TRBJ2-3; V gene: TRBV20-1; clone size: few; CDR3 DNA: TGCAGTGCTACCGGACTAGCGGGGAGGGGGGACACAGATACGCAGTATTTT; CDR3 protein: CSATGLAGRGDTDTQYF
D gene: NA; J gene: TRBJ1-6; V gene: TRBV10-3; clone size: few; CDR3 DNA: TGTGCCATCAGTGAGCCAGGGAATAATTCACCCCTCCACTTT; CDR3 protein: CAISEPGNNSPLHF
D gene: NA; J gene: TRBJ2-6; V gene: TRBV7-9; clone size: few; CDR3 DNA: TGTGCCAATGGCCGCTCTGGGGCCAACGTCCTGACTTTC; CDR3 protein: CANGRSGANVLTF
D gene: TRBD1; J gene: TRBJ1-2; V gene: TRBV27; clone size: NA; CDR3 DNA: TGTGCCAGCAGTTTATCTGGACAGGCCACCTTCTATGGCTACACCTTC; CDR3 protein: CASSLSGQATFYGYTF
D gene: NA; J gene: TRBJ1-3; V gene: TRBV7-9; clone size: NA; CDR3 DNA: TGTGCCAGCAGCTTATGGGGGGGCCGAGCCTCTGGAAACACCATATATTTT; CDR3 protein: CASSLWGGRASGNTIYF
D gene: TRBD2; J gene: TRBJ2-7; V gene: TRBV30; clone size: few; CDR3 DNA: TGTGCCTGGAGTGATACTAGCGTCTACGAGCAGTACTTC; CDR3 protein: CAWSDTSVYEQYF
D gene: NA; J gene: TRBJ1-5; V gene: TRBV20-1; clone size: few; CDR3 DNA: TGCAGTGCTACCCCGGGGACCCTTGACATTCAGCCCCAGCATTTT; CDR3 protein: CSATPGTLDIQPQHF
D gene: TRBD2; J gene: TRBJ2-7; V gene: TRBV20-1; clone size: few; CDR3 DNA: TGCAGTGCTAGGGAAACTAGCGGGACATCCTACGAGCAGTACTTC; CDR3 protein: CSARETSGTSYEQYF
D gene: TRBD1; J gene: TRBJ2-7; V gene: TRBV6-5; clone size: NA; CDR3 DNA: TGTGCCAGCCGGGACAGGGGGTTGGAGCAGTACTTC; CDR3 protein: CASRDRGLEQYF
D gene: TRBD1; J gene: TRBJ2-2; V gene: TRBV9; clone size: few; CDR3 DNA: TGTGCCAGCAGCGTAGAGGGACAGGGGGTCACCGGGGAGCTGTTTTTT; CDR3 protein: CASSVEGQGVTGELFF
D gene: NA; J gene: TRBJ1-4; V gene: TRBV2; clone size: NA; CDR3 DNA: TGTGCCAGCGAACGGTCAACTAATGAAAAACTGTTTTTT; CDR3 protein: CASERSTNEKLFF
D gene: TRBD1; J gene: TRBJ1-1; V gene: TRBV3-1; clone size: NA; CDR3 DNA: TGTGCCAGCAGCAACGGGGACAGGGGAAAAGGGGGTGAAGCTTTCTTT; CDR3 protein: CASSNGDRGKGGEAFF
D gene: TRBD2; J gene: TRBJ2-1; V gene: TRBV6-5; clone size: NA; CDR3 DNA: TGTGCCAGCAGTTACGGGTCGAGCGGGAGGGCGGAGTTCTTC; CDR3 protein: CASSYGSSGRAEFF
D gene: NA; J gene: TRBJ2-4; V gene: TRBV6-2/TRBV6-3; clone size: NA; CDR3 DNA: TGTGCCAGCAGTTCTAGCTTTTCGACAGCCAAAAACATTCAGTACTTC; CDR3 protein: CASSSSFSTAKNIQYF
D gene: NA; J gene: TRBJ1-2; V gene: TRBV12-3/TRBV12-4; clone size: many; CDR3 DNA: TGTGCCAGCAGCCCGGACGGACCTGGACTCTATGGCTACACCTTC; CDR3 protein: CASSPDGPGLYGYTF
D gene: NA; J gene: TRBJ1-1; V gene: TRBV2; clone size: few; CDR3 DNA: TGTGCCAGCAGTTGGAACACAGGTAACACTGAAGCTTTCTTT; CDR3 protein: CASSWNTGNTEAFF
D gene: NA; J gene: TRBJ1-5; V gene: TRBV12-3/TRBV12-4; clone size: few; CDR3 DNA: TGTGCCAGCAGTGAGGTGAATGGGAATCAGCCCCAGCATTTT; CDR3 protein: CASSEVNGNQPQHF
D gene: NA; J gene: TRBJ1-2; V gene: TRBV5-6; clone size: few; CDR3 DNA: TGTGCCAGCAGCCGGGGATCTGTAAACTATGGCTACACCTTC; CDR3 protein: CASSRGSVNYGYTF
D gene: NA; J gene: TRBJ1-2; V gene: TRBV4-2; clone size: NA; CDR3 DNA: TGTGCCAGCAGCCAAGGACAGCGACCCGCCTACACCTTC; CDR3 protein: CASSQGQRPAYTF
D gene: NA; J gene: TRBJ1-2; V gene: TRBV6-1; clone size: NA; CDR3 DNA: TGTGCCAGCAGCCCCGGACGGAAAGGGGTTAACTATGGCTACACCTTC; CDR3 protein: CASSPGRKGVNYGYTF
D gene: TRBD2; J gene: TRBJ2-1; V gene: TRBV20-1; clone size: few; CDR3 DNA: TGCAGTGCGACGACCGGGACTAGCGGGAGGCAGGATGAGCAGTTCTTC; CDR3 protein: CSATTGTSGRQDEQFF
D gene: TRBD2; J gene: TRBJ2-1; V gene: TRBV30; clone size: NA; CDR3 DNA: TGTGCCTGGAGGAGACTAGCGGGGGGGTACAATGAGCAGTTCTTC; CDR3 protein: CAWRRLAGGYNEQFF
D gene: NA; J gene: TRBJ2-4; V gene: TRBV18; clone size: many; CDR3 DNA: TGTGCCAGCTCACAAATTGAACTGACTCCGAAGTACTTC; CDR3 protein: CASSQIELTPKYF
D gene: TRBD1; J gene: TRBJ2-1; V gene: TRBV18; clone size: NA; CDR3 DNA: TGTGCCAGCTCACCGACAGGGGGTGAGTCCTACAATGAGCAGTTCTTC; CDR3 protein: CASSPTGGESYNEQFF